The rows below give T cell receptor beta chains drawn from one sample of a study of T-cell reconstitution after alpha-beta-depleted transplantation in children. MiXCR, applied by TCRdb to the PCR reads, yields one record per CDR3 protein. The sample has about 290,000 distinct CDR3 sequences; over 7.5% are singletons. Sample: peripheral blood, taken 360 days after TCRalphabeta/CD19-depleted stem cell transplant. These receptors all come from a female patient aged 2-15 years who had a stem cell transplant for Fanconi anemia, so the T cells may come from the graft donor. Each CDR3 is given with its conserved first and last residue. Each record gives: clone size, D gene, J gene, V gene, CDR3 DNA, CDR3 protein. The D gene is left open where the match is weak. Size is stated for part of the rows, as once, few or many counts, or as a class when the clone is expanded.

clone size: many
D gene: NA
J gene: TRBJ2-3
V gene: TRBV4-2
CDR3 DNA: TGTGCCAGCAGCCAAGTGGGGCAGCTCACAGATACGCAGTATTTT
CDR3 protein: CASSQVGQLTDTQYF

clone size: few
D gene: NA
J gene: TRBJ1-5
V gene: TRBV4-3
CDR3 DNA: TGCGCCAGCAGCCAAGAGGCAGGGTGGTATCAGCCCCAGCATTTT
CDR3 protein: CASSQEAGWYQPQHF

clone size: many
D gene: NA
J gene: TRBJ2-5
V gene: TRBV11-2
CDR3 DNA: TGTGCCAGCAGCTTATTCGTGTTGGAGACCCAGTACTTC
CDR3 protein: CASSLFVLETQYF

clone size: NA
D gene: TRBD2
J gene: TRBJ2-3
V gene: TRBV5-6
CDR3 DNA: TGTGCCAGCAGCCCCGGGCTAGCGGGAGATGGGGCAGATACGCAGTATTTT
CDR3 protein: CASSPGLAGDGADTQYF

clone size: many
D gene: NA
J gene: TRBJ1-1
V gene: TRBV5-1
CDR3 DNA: TGCGCCAGCAGCTTGGATCCCGTCGGGGACGGCACTGAAGCTTTCTTT
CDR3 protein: CASSLDPVGDGTEAFF

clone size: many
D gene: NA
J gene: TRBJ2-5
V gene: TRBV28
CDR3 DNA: TGTGCCAGCAGTCAGGGTCCGGAGACCCAGTACTTC
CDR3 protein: CASSQGPETQYF

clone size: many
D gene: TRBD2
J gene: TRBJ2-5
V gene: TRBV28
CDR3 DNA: TGTGCCAGCAGTCCTCTGGTAGCGGGAGGGCAAGAGACCCAGTACTTC
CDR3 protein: CASSPLVAGGQETQYF

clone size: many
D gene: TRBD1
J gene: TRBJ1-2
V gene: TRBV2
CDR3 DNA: TGTGCCAGCGCCCGGGACAGCTTCTATGGCTACACCTTC
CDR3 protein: CASARDSFYGYTF

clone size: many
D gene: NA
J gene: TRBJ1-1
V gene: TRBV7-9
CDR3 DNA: TGTGCCAGCAGCTTTTTCAGGCTCGGCACTGAAGCTTTCTTT
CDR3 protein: CASSFFRLGTEAFF

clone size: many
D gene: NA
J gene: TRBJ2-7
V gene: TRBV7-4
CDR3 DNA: TGTGCCAGCAGCTTGTTAGGCAGTAGCTCCTACGAGCAGTACTTC
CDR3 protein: CASSLLGSSSYEQYF

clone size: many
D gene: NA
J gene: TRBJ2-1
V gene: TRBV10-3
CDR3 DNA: TGTGCCATCAGTGAAAGGGGATCCTACAATGAGCAGTTCTTC
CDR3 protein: CAISERGSYNEQFF

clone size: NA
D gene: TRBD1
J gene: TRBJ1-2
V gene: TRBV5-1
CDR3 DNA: TGCGCCAGCAGCCTATTGGGACAGGGGAATGGCTACACCTTC
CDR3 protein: CASSLLGQGNGYTF

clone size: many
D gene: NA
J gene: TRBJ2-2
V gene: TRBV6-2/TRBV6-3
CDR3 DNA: TGTGCCAGCAAGGGTGCAGGGCCCACCGGGGAGCTGTTTTTT
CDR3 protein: CASKGAGPTGELFF

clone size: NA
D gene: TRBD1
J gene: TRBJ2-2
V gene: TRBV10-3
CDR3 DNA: TGTGCCATCAGTAAGACCGGGACAGGGGGCACCGGGGAGCTGTTTTTT
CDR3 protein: CAISKTGTGGTGELFF